This TCR beta chain was recorded in a study of cytomegalovirus exposure and HLA in healthy donors. Researchers ran the PCR with 60 Vbeta and 13 Jbeta primers. In the authors' workflow: Unique TCR beta chains totaled roughly 81 million in a later count, with approximately 10 million of them shared. Profiling relied on immunoSEQ multiplex PCR, and the TCRdb table lists in-frame clones only, not all of them. That table supplies the V and J calls and clone size; D and trimming were determined from the DNA. The sample gives roughly 99,000 clones, about four fifths of which show up once; less than 3% is in the top ten. The germline V and J ends were trimmed by 2 bases and 0 bases, with 8 bases remaining between them. Germline lookup yields CDR1 MNHNY and CDR2 SVGAGI (reference sequence). CDR3 length: 16 residues. This clone was observed a single time.

The clonotype comes from a man younger than 45 in good health and CMV-seropositive. The chain carries TRBV6-6 and TRBJ1-6; possibly TRBD1 for D (5 bases). The source material was PBMCs. CDR3 in amino acids: CASSYRQGSYNSPLHF. CDR3 bases: TGTGCCAGCAGTTACCGTCAGGGCTCCTATAATTCACCCCTCCACTTT.